Sequencing of this TCR beta chain was carried out in a study of molecular identifiers for immune sequencing clone quantification. A few counts support this clonotype. TCRdb ran MiXCR on the PCR reads and lists one entry per CDR3 protein. Here the sample spans several thousand distinct CDR3 sequences, about 30% being singletons. The CDR3 consists of 13 residues. V lost 0 bases to trimming and J lost 12 bases, with 12 bases between them. Germline V gene lookup returns CDR1 MGHRA and CDR2 YSYEKL. This chain joins TRBV4-1 and TRBJ2-1; unclear D gene. The origin of this receptor is a human donor in good health. Some libraries in this study had Jurkat cell RNA spiked in. Specimen: naive CD8+ T cells from blood, with Jurkat cell RNA spiked in. Indicated subset: FACS-sorted CD8+CD4-CCR7+CD45RA+ naive T cells. CDR3 sequence: CASSQDTRIGQFF. The CDR3 DNA reads as TGCGCCAGCAGCCAAGATACGAGGATAGGGCAGTTCTTC.